This entry lists 21 T cell receptor beta chains sequenced from one sample in a study of OX40 agonist ivuxolimab in advanced cancers. Libraries were constructed by the immunoSEQ multiplex PCR assay. Sourced from immuneACCESS, this table was stored by TCRdb with only in-frame sequences that have V and J called. A share of the clones is absent; for the studies checked, an unresolved V gene accounts for under half, and the remainder has no known explanation. The sample table shows about 100,000 clones, and around 90% are seen once. Under 0.8% of the sample is taken by the ten largest. The material sequenced was CD4+ or CD8+ T cells sorted from blood, taken in a trial of the OX40 agonist ivuxolimab. The receptors were sampled from an adult with an advanced solid tumor such as melanoma, head and neck, liver or kidney cancer.

The rearrangement links TRBV19 to TRBJ1-2; possibly TRBD1 for D (6 bases). V was trimmed by 7 bases and J by 0 bases, leaving 18 bases between them. Per germline, CDR1 LNHDA and CDR2 SQIVND (reference sequence). CDR3 length: 16 amino acids. CDR3 loop: CASIPQGTLTNYGYTF. Here the CDR3 DNA reads TGTGCCAGTATCCCGCAGGGGACCCTTACTAACTATGGCTACACCTTC.

The chain uses TRBV28 and TRBJ1-3; D may be TRBD1 (6 bases). CDR1 is MDHEN and CDR2 is SYDVKM in the germline V gene. V was cut by 5 bases and J by 3 bases, with 17 bases left in between. This CDR3 contains 16 residues. CDR3 in DNA: TGTGCCAGCAGTGGCGAGGGGGGTCCTTTTGGAAACACCATATATTTT. As protein: CASSGEGGPFGNTIYF.

The rearrangement uses TRBV19 and TRBJ2-3; TRBD2 matches 8 bases. With V trimmed by 1 base and J by 7 bases, 1 base remained unmatched. Per the germline V gene, CDR1 is LNHDA and CDR2 is SQIVND (reference sequence). This CDR3 is 13 amino acids long. The CDR3 DNA follows: TGTGCCAGTAGTATAGGGACTAGCAATACGCAGTATTTT. This codes for CASSIGTSNTQYF.

The CDR3: CASTRTGSGSPLHF. As DNA, the CDR3 is TGTGCCAGCACAAGGACGGGCTCAGGCTCACCCCTCCACTTT. The chain has TRBV28 and TRBJ1-6, with D hard to call. V was trimmed by 7 bases and J by 10 bases, leaving 17 bases between them. This CDR3 has 14 residues. Germline V gene data show CDR1 as MDHEN and CDR2 as SYDVKM.

The genes are TRBV28 and TRBJ1-2, with unresolved D. From germline, CDR1 is MDHEN and CDR2 SYDVKM. V shed 6 bases and J shed 5 bases, with 19 bases lying between them. This CDR3 is built from 15 residues. In nucleotides, the CDR3 is TGTGCCAGCAGGGACTACCTGATGGGGTATTATGGCTACACCTTC. It encodes CASRDYLMGYYGYTF.

The chain uses TRBV7-9 and TRBJ1-3; D possibly corresponds to TRBD1 (5 bases). The CDR3 has 15 residues. CDR1 SEHNR and CDR2 FQNEAQ come from the germline V gene (reference sequence). V was clipped by 1 base and J by 7 bases, with 14 bases between them. The CDR3 sequence: CASSLGTAGGNTIYF. CDR3 DNA sequence: TGTGCCAGCAGCTTAGGGACGGCCGGGGGGAACACCATATATTTT.

The sample holds one count of this clone. CDR3 protein: CASSEGQLDFSEKLFF. CDR3 coding DNA: TGTGCCAGTAGTGAGGGACAGCTAGATTTCAGCGAAAAACTGTTTTTT. V gene TRBV19 combines with J gene TRBJ1-4; TRBD1 matches 7 bases. Germline-derived CDR1 and CDR2 are LNHDA and SQIVND (reference sequence). Losses at the gene ends were 5 bases for V and 8 bases for J; bases not matched to a gene: 14. The CDR3 runs to 16 residues.

V gene TRBV28 combines with J gene TRBJ1-1; 10 nucleotides line up with TRBD1. J was trimmed by 5 bases and V by 4 bases; bases with no gene match: 7. The CDR3 is 15 amino acids. CDR1 and CDR2 (germline): MDHEN, SYDVKM. The CDR3 is CASSSTGGSGTEAFF. Written as DNA, the CDR3 is TGTGCCAGCAGTTCGACAGGGGGCTCTGGAACTGAAGCTTTCTTT.

The V and J genes are TRBV28 and TRBJ2-1; 12 bases agree with TRBD2. Unmatched junction bases numbered 5, after V lost 5 bases and J lost 3 bases. Germline-derived CDR1 and CDR2 are MDHEN and SYDVKM. CDR3 length: 16 residues. The CDR3 reads CASSITSGGHYNEQFF. DNA for the CDR3: TGTGCCAGCAGTATAACTAGCGGGGGGCACTACAATGAGCAGTTCTTC.

V and J are TRBV2 and TRBJ2-3; D not certain. In germline, CDR1 is SNHLY, CDR2 FYNNEI. Trimming left V 2 bases short and J 1 base short, with 10 bases between. The CDR3 contains 15 residues. CDR3 DNA sequence: TGTGCCAGCAGTGAACTCGTCAGCGGCACAGATACGCAGTATTTT. Amino acid sequence: CASSELVSGTDTQYF.

The CDR3 DNA is TGTGCCAGCAGCCAAGATGGGACAGTTAACTATGGCTACACCTTC. This encodes CASSQDGTVNYGYTF. The rearrangement links TRBV4-2 to TRBJ1-2; TRBD1 agrees at 7 bases. The V and J ends lost 0 bases and 1 base, in that order; junction bases with no gene match: 2. CDR3 size: 15 residues. CDR1 and CDR2 from the germline V gene are LGHNA and YNFKEQ.

This chain joins TRBV6-4 and TRBJ1-6; no definite D call. The CDR3 has 18 residues. Between the trimmed V and J ends, which lost 8 bases and 0 bases, there was a span of 20 bases. CDR1 MRHNA and CDR2 SNTAGT come from the germline V gene. DNA for the CDR3: TGTGCCAGCCCGAAGGTGGTCTTAAGGAGCTCCTATAATTCACCCCTCCACTTT. It is translated as CASPKVVLRSSYNSPLHF.

The gene calls are TRBV28 and TRBJ2-7; D unclear. Germline-derived CDR1 and CDR2 are MDHEN and SYDVKM. V gave up 3 bases and J gave up 2 bases, with 8 bases separating them. The CDR3 totals 13 residues. Here the CDR3 DNA reads TGTGCCAGCAGTTTCCAGGTCACCTACGAGCAGTACTTC. Amino acids: CASSFQVTYEQYF.

The CDR3 sequence: CASSEGGPNTEAFF. The CDR3 nucleotides read TGTGCCAGCAGCGAAGGGGGCCCGAACACTGAAGCTTTCTTT. This chain joins TRBV9 and TRBJ1-1; 7 nucleotides match TRBD1. The CDR3 has 14 residues. Per the germline V gene, CDR1 is SGDLS and CDR2 is YYNGEE. Trimming at V came to 3 bases and at J to 1 base, leaving 3 bases not matched to a gene.

This clone has more than one count but fewer than ten. The chain's CDR3 is CASSQGLGANEKLFF. CDR3 nucleotide sequence: TGCGCCAGCAGCCAAGGGTTGGGGGCTAATGAAAAACTGTTTTTT. V gene TRBV4-1 combines with J gene TRBJ1-4, with D possibly TRBD1 on 5 matching bases. CDR3 length equals 15 residues. V lost 1 base and J 3 bases, leaving 9 bases between the germline ends. In germline, CDR1 is MGHRA, CDR2 YSYEKL.

The rearrangement joins TRBV28 to TRBJ1-6; 7 positions agree with TRBD1. Looked up from germline, CDR1 is MDHEN and CDR2 is SYDVKM. The V gene end was trimmed by 8 bases and the J gene end by 4 bases; junction bases not matched to a gene: 5. This CDR3 region has 14 residues. The CDR3 sequence is CASARGDYNSPLHF. DNA for the CDR3: TGTGCCAGCGCCAGGGGGGATTATAATTCACCCCTCCACTTT.

The J gene is TRBJ1-2, the V gene TRBV19; a possible D gene is TRBD1 (5 bases). The CDR3 is 13 amino acids. Germline values: CDR1 LNHDA, CDR2 SQIVND (reference sequence). Between the trimmed V and J ends, which lost 3 bases and 8 bases, there was a span of 13 bases. DNA for the CDR3: TGTGCCAGTAGTATCTCGGGACCGGAAGGCTACACCTTC. Protein product: CASSISGPEGYTF.

This chain links TRBV18 with TRBJ2-7; TRBD2 matches at 7 bases. The CDR3 extends over 19 amino acids. Trimming removed 3 bases from V and 3 bases from J; junction bases left unmatched: 20. CDR1 and CDR2 (germline): KGHSH, LQKENI. The DNA of the CDR3 is TGTGCCAGCTCACCGACACCGGGCCCTCAGGCACGGGGGGTCTACGAGCAGTACTTC. This codes for CASSPTPGPQARGVYEQYF. Full variable domain (outside the CDR3, taken from reference TRBV18 and TRBJ2-7): NAGVMQNPRHLVRRRGQEARLRCSPMKGHSHVYWYRQLPEEGLKFMVYLQKENIIDESGMPKERFSAEFPKEGPSILRIQQVVRGDSAAYFCASSPTPGPQARGVYEQYFGPGTRLTVT.

The rearrangement uses TRBV27 and TRBJ1-5; no firm D call. The CDR3 consists of 13 residues. Germline V gene sequence: CDR1 MNHEY, CDR2 SMNVEV (reference sequence). Trimming removed 11 bases at V and 6 bases at J, with 17 bases between. The CDR3 nucleotides read TGTGCCTCCTCCCCTGGCGGCGGTCAGCCCCAGCATTTT. Translated: CASSPGGGQPQHF.

CDR3 protein: CSAVTGGNQPQHF. DNA of the CDR3: TGCAGCGCAGTGACAGGGGGGAATCAGCCCCAGCATTTT. This chain links TRBV29-1 with TRBJ1-5, with TRBD1 identical over 9 bases. CDR1 SQVTM and CDR2 ANQGSEA come from the germline V gene. The V segment lost 7 bases and the J segment 4 bases; nucleotides outside the gene matches: 5. The CDR3 is 13 residues long.

V gene TRBV6-1 combines with J gene TRBJ2-5, with 10 positions matching TRBD1. V was clipped by 4 bases and J by 4 bases; unmatched bases: 6. The CDR3 is made up of 15 amino acids. Germline V lookup: CDR1 MNHNS, CDR2 SASEGT. The CDR3 loop reads CASSARQGAGETQYF. The CDR3 DNA sequence: TGTGCCAGCAGTGCACGACAGGGGGCGGGAGAGACCCAGTACTTC.